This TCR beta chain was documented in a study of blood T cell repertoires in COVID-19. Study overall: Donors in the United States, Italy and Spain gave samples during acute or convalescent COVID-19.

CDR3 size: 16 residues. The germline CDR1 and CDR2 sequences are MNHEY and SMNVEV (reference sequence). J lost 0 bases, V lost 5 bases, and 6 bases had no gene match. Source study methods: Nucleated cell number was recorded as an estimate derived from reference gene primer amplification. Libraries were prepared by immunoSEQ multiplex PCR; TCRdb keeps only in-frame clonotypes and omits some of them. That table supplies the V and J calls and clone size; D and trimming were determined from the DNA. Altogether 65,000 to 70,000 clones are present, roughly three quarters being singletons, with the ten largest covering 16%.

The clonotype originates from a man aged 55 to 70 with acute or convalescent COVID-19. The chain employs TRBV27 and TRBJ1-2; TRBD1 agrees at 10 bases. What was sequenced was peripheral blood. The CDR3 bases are TGTGCCAGCAGTATCGCCGGGACAGGGGCTAACTATGGCTACACCTTC. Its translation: CASSIAGTGANYGYTF.